The 9 T cell receptor beta chains below come from one sample, sequenced in a study of shared clonotypes between healthy human individuals. The table came from immunoSEQ multiplex PCR; TCRdb's copy has only in-frame clones and leaves some out. Of approximately 2.5 million clones listed, roughly 93% are singletons. Sequenced sample: naive CD4+ T cells from PBMCs. Subset given: CD45RA+ positively selected. All receptors derive from a man in his late teens or twenties in good health. Some clones in this sample may be carry-over from other donors' samples.

The chain links TRBV4-1 to TRBJ1-3; perhaps TRBD1 as D (5 bases). The ends were cut back, 8 bases at V and 4 bases at J, with 15 bases in the middle. CDR1 is MGHRA, CDR2 YSYEKL, per germline. The CDR3 is 14 amino acids. The CDR3 reads CASGGGGDGNTIYF. CDR3 DNA: TGCGCCAGCGGGGGGGGAGGGGACGGAAACACCATATATTTT.

The chain recombines TRBV28 with TRBJ2-1; TRBD1 aligns across 9 bases. This CDR3 is 14 amino acids long. V was pared by 7 bases and J by 4 bases, with 5 bases of the junction left unmatched. The germline gives CDR1 MDHEN, CDR2 SYDVKM. Here the CDR3 DNA reads TGTGCCAGCACCCTGGGACAGGGATACAATGAGCAGTTCTTC. Protein: CASTLGQGYNEQFF.

With regard to this clone: Other DNA sequences in the same sample also yield this CDR3. The chain links TRBV11-3 to TRBJ2-1; D gene unclear. Germline V gene sequence: CDR1 SGHNT, CDR2 YENEEA. The V end lost 5 bases, the J end lost 10 bases, and 9 bases lay between the germline ends. CDR3 length: 11 amino acids. The CDR3 region is CASSLDGEQFF. The CDR3 nucleotides read TGTGCCAGCAGCCTCGACGGGGAGCAGTTCTTC. Supplemented by reference TRBV11-3 and TRBJ2-1, the full variable domain reads EAGVVQSPRYKIIEKKQPVAFWCNPISGHNTLYWYLQNLGQGPELLIRYENEEAVDDSQLPKDRFSAERLKGVDSTLKIQPAELGDSAVYLCASSLDGEQFFGPGTRLTVL.

The genes are TRBV15 and TRBJ2-4, with D perhaps matching TRBD1 or TRBD2 (5 bases each). V was pared by 0 bases and J by 3 bases, with 12 bases between. CDR1 LNHNV and CDR2 YYDKDF come from the germline V gene (reference sequence). This CDR3 comprises 16 residues. The CDR3 DNA reads TGTGCCACCAGCAGAGATCTAGGGACCCTCAAAAACATTCAGTACTTC. Its protein is CATSRDLGTLKNIQYF.

This chain uses TRBV7-3 with TRBJ2-1, with TRBD1 matching over 9 bases. The CDR3 runs 12 residues. Germline V lookup: CDR1 SGHTA, CDR2 FQGTGA. J lost 7 bases, V lost 5 bases, and 0 bases had no gene match. The CDR3 DNA reads as TGTGCCAGCAGCGACAGGGGGAATGAGCAGTTCTTC. This sequence encodes CASSDRGNEQFF.

The genes are TRBV5-6 and TRBJ1-5; D possibly corresponds to TRBD1 (6 bases). V shed 0 bases and J shed 4 bases, with 14 bases lying between them. The CDR3 is made up of 16 amino acids. Germline CDR1 SGHDT, CDR2 YYEEEE. CDR3 DNA sequence: TGTGCCAGCAGCTTGGGAGGCAGGGGCCCTAATCAGCCCCAGCATTTT. Its protein is CASSLGGRGPNQPQHF.

This rearrangement joins TRBV30 to TRBJ2-3; unclear D gene. Germline-derived CDR1 and CDR2 are GTSNPN and SVGIG (reference sequence). The CDR3 covers 12 residues. V dropped 0 bases and J dropped 11 bases, with 12 bases sitting between them. CDR3 amino acids: CAWSVMSREQYF. The CDR3 coding sequence is TGTGCCTGGAGTGTGATGTCGCGAGAGCAGTATTTT.

This clone showed up just a few times. The chain links TRBV4-1 to TRBJ1-5, with 10 bases lining up with TRBD1. Germline CDR1 is MGHRA and CDR2 is YSYEKL. This CDR3 has 15 residues. With V trimmed by 2 bases and J by 5 bases, 3 bases remained unmatched. This chain's CDR3 is CASSQPDRGDQPQHF. In DNA, the CDR3 is TGCGCCAGCAGCCAACCGGACAGGGGGGATCAGCCCCAGCATTTT.

The chain links TRBV7-7 to TRBJ2-3; maybe TRBD2 (6 bases). The germline V and J ends were trimmed by 4 bases and 0 bases, with 14 bases remaining between them. CDR1 SSHAT and CDR2 FNYEAQ come from the germline V gene (reference sequence). There are 16 residues in the CDR3. Here the CDR3 DNA reads TGTGCCAGCAGCTCCGGACTATACTCTAGCACAGATACGCAGTATTTT. This encodes CASSSGLYSSTDTQYF.